The rows below give T cell receptor beta chains drawn from one sample of a study of blood T cells in healthy people across ages. In TCRdb, the 5' RACE reads were re-called with MiXCR into one record per CDR3 protein. The top ten hold around 15% of the sample, which has some 900,000 distinct CDR3 sequences, about 44% seen once. Sequencing was performed on blood. The receptors derive from a man aged 30-40 years in good health. Each CDR3 is given with its conserved first and last residue. Fields, in order: J gene, V gene, clone size, D gene, CDR3 DNA, CDR3 protein. A D gene is named only where the DNA matches it firmly. Rows give clone size only sometimes, using once, few, many, or a class for an expanded clone.

>TRBJ2-7|TRBV29-1|.|TRBD1
TGCAGCGTTGAGGAAGCAGGGGGAGCTCCTACAAGCTCCTACGAGCAGTACTTC
CSVEEAGGAPTSSYEQYF
>TRBJ2-5|TRBV25-1|.|TRBD1
TGTGCCAGCTCAGGGGGCTGGGAGACCCAGTACTTC
CASSGGWETQYF
>TRBJ2-5|TRBV12-3/TRBV12-4|many|.
TGTGCCAGCAGCCTCCTTGGGAGGGAGACCCAGTACTTC
CASSLLGRETQYF
>TRBJ2-7|TRBV11-3|few|.
TGTGCCAGCAGCTTACGCGGGGTGGATGCCTACGAGCAGTACTTC
CASSLRGVDAYEQYF
>TRBJ1-4|TRBV3-1|.|TRBD1
TGTGCCAGCAGCCTCCCCGACAGGGATAATGAAAAACTGTTTTTT
CASSLPDRDNEKLFF
>TRBJ2-3|TRBV5-1|few|TRBD2
TGCGCCAGCAGCTTTAGCGGGGGGCTCACAGATACGCAGTATTTT
CASSFSGGLTDTQYF
>TRBJ2-3|TRBV12-3/TRBV12-4|.|.
TGTGCCAGCAGTATAACAGAAGCAGATACGCAGTATTTT
CASSITEADTQYF
>TRBJ2-1|TRBV13|.|.
TGTGCCAGCAGCTTAGCGGGGGCGTACTCCTACAATGAGCAGTTCTTC
CASSLAGAYSYNEQFF
>TRBJ2-7|TRBV6-5|few|.
TGTGCCAGCAGTGAAGACGTTACCTACGAGCAGTACTTC
CASSEDVTYEQYF
>TRBJ1-2|TRBV24-1|.|.
TGTGCCACCAGTGATGGACCCTCCTATGGCTACACCTTC
CATSDGPSYGYTF
>TRBJ1-2|TRBV29-1|.|TRBD1
TGCAGCGGAACCCAGGGGGCGCAGGGCGGCTACACCTTC
CSGTQGAQGGYTF
>TRBJ2-7|TRBV7-2|.|TRBD1
TGTGCCAGCAGCTTAGCTAGGACAGGTTCCTACGAGCAGTACTTC
CASSLARTGSYEQYF
>TRBJ2-3|TRBV4-3|.|.
TGCGCCAGCAGCCAAGATGAACAGGCCCCAGATACGCAGTATTTT
CASSQDEQAPDTQYF
>TRBJ2-7|TRBV7-2|.|.
TGTGCCAGCAGCTTAGCAGGGGGGACCCCCTACGAGCAGTACTTC
CASSLAGGTPYEQYF
>TRBJ1-2|TRBV29-1|.|.
TGCAGCGTTGCCAGGGGCGGCTATGGCTACACCTTC
CSVARGGYGYTF
>TRBJ1-1|TRBV7-6|many|.
TGTGCCAGCAGCTTAGAGCCCATTTCCGGGGGCACTGAAGCTTTCTTT
CASSLEPISGGTEAFF
>TRBJ2-5|TRBV29-1|few|.
TGCAGCGTGGGGTCACCAAACAGTGGAGAGACCCAGTACTTC
CSVGSPNSGETQYF
>TRBJ1-5|TRBV7-2|.|TRBD1
TGTGCCAGCAGCCTACAGGGGAGGGACAATCAGCCCCAGCATTTT
CASSLQGRDNQPQHF
>TRBJ1-1|TRBV9|.|.
TGCGCCAGCAGCCCAAGGGGAGGGGTCACTGAAGCTTTCTTT
CASSPRGGVTEAFF
>TRBJ2-4|TRBV27|few|.
TGTGCCAGCAGTTCGACAGAGCTAAACATTCAGTACTTC
CASSSTELNIQYF
>TRBJ2-5|TRBV7-2|.|.
TGTGCCAGCGGACGGGGGAATGAGCAGTACTTC
CASGRGNEQYF
>TRBJ2-3|TRBV25-1|.|.
TGTGCCAGCAGTCCCTCCCGACAAGGGCTGGGAGCAGATACGCAGTATTTT
CASSPSRQGLGADTQYF
>TRBJ2-4|TRBV12-3/TRBV12-4|.|.
TGTGCCAGCAAGGGGAAATCACACATTCAGTACTTC
CASKGKSHIQYF
>TRBJ2-7|TRBV7-2|.|TRBD1
TGTGCCAGCAGCCCGCAGAGGGACAGGGCTCACGAGCAGTACTTC
CASSPQRDRAHEQYF
>TRBJ1-6|TRBV21-1|.|.
TGTGCCAGCAGCAAAGCGGGATGGAGGGGGGTCAATTCACCCCTCCACTTT
CASSKAGWRGVNSPLHF
>TRBJ2-1|TRBV4-3|.|.
TGCGCCAGCAGCTCCGCACAGGGGACTAATGAGCAGTTCTTC
CASSSAQGTNEQFF
>TRBJ2-5|TRBV15|few|.
TGTGCCACCAGCAGAGATCAGATAAAGACCCAGTACTTC
CATSRDQIKTQYF
>TRBJ1-6|TRBV3-1|few|.
TGTGCCGGCAGCCAACGGCAGGCTTCTTCACCCCTCCACTTT
CAGSQRQASSPLHF
>TRBJ1-4|TRBV3-1|.|.
TGTGCCAGCAGCCAAGACGCCACTAATGAAAAACTGTTTTTT
CASSQDATNEKLFF
>TRBJ1-5|TRBV18|.|.
TGTGCCAGCTCACCAGGGGACACTGGACAGCCCCAGCATTTT
CASSPGDTGQPQHF
>TRBJ2-2|TRBV2|.|.
TGTGCCAGCAGCCTCAATAGGATGAGGAACACCGGGGAGCTGTTTTTT
CASSLNRMRNTGELFF
>TRBJ2-7|TRBV7-3|.|.
TGTGCCAGCATCACAGGCTGCAGGGAGTGCTACGAGCAGTACTTC
CASITGCRECYEQYF
>TRBJ1-2|TRBV20-1|.|.
TGCAGTACTAGAGATCCGGCGGAGGCTAACTATGGCTACACCTTC
CSTRDPAEANYGYTF
>TRBJ2-7|TRBV7-9|once|.
TGTGCCAGCAGCTTAGAACAGGTCCCCTACGAGCAGTACTTC
CASSLEQVPYEQYF
>TRBJ1-6|TRBV11-1|.|.
TGTGCGTGCCGGGGGCTGTATAATTCACCCCTCCACTTT
CACRGLYNSPLHF
>TRBJ2-2|TRBV7-2|once|TRBD1
TGTGCCAGCAGCCCCCAGGGGGCGGGCGGGGAGCTGTTTTTT
CASSPQGAGGELFF
>TRBJ2-4|TRBV20-1|.|.
TGCAGTGCTTTCCCCGCCGACCTAGCCAAAAACATTCAGTACTTC
CSAFPADLAKNIQYF
>TRBJ1-1|TRBV12-3/TRBV12-4|.|TRBD1
TGTGCCAGCACTCCATCAATGGGCAGGGACAGGAACACTGAAGCTTTCTTT
CASTPSMGRDRNTEAFF
>TRBJ1-4|TRBV20-1|.|TRBD1
TGCAGTGCTAAAGGCCGCGGGACAGGGATGGGAAAACTGTTTTTT
CSAKGRGTGMGKLFF
>TRBJ1-5|TRBV20-1|.|.
TGCAGTGCTAGATTTAGGGGATTGAGTAATCAGCCCCAGCATTTT
CSARFRGLSNQPQHF
>TRBJ2-7|TRBV10-3|once|TRBD2
TGTGCCATCAGTGATCCGACGGGGGGAGGCTACGAGCAGTACTTC
CAISDPTGGGYEQYF
>TRBJ2-5|TRBV20-1|few|.
TGCAGTGCTAGCCCCAGAGAGACCCAGTACTTC
CSASPRETQYF
>TRBJ2-4|TRBV24-1|few|.
TGTGCCACCAGGGAGAATAGGGCCAAAAACATTCAGTACTTC
CATRENRAKNIQYF
>TRBJ2-1|TRBV7-3|.|.
TGTGCCAGCAGTTTAACGAGTTCCAGCGGGTCTAACAATGAGCAGTTCTTC
CASSLTSSSGSNNEQFF
>TRBJ2-1|TRBV29-1|.|.
TGCAGCGTTGAAGGACTGGAAAGCTCCTACAATGAGCAGTTCTTC
CSVEGLESSYNEQFF
>TRBJ2-1|TRBV5-1|few|TRBD1
TGCGCCAGCAGCGCCGGGACAGGGACCCACAATGAGCAGTTCTTC
CASSAGTGTHNEQFF
>TRBJ2-7|TRBV20-1|once|TRBD1
TGCAGTGCTAGTCTTCCACAGGGGGCGTACGAGCAGTACTTC
CSASLPQGAYEQYF
>TRBJ1-2|TRBV12-3/TRBV12-4|many|.
TGTGCCAGCAGTACGACAGCAGATTACTATGGCTACACCTTC
CASSTTADYYGYTF
>TRBJ1-2|TRBV20-1|.|.
TGCAGTGCTAGCGGCACGAAATATGGCTACACCTTC
CSASGTKYGYTF
>TRBJ2-7|TRBV14|once|.
TGTGCCAGCAGCCAAGAAGGAGCAGGCTTCTACGAGCAGTACTTC
CASSQEGAGFYEQYF
>TRBJ2-4|TRBV29-1|.|.
TGCAGCGTTGAAGATTGGATGACAGAGGCAGGGAACATTCAGTACTTC
CSVEDWMTEAGNIQYF
>TRBJ2-1|TRBV12-3/TRBV12-4|few|TRBD1
TGTGCCAGCAGTTTAGGGGAAGACAGGGTACCGTTCTTC
CASSLGEDRVPFF
>TRBJ1-1|TRBV14|.|.
TGTGCCAGCAGCCAAGGCCAGTTCCCGGCTGAAGCTTTCTTT
CASSQGQFPAEAFF
>TRBJ2-5|TRBV6-2/TRBV6-3|.|.
TGTGCCAGCCTGCTCGATGAGGGCCAAGAGACCCAGTACTTC
CASLLDEGQETQYF
>TRBJ2-7|TRBV6-2/TRBV6-3|few|.
TGTGCCAGCAGTTACCCCTCAGGTTCCCGCTCCTACGAGCAGTACTTC
CASSYPSGSRSYEQYF
>TRBJ2-3|TRBV6-2/TRBV6-3|.|.
TGTGCCAGCAGTTACTCGGGACTTCGGGATACGCAGTATTTT
CASSYSGLRDTQYF
>TRBJ1-2|TRBV5-1|once|TRBD1
TGCGCCAGCAGCATAGGACAGGGTGGCTATGGCTACACCTTC
CASSIGQGGYGYTF
>TRBJ1-2|TRBV6-5|.|.
TGTGCCATCGGCCCGTCGGGAGGGAGGATCTATGGCTACACCTTC
CAIGPSGGRIYGYTF
>TRBJ2-3|TRBV4-1|once|TRBD2
TGCGCCAGCAGCCAAATGACTAGCGGGAAGGGAGATACGCAGTATTTT
CASSQMTSGKGDTQYF
>TRBJ2-3|TRBV6-1|.|TRBD1
TGTGCCAGCAGTACCCAGGACAGGGGGATGGGCGCCGATACGCAGTATTTT
CASSTQDRGMGADTQYF